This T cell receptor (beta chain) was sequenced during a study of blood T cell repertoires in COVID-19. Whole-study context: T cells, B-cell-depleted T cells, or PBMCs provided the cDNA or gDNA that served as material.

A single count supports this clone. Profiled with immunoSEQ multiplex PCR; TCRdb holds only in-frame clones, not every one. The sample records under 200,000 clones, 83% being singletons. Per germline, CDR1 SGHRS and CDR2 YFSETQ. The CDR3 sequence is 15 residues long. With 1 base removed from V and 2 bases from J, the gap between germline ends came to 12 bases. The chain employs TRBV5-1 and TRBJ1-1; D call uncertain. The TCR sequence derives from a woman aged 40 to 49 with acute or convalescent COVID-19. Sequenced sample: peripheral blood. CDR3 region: CASSLTSSPNTEAFF. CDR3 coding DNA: TGCGCCAGCAGCTTGACTTCAAGCCCAAACACTGAAGCTTTCTTT.